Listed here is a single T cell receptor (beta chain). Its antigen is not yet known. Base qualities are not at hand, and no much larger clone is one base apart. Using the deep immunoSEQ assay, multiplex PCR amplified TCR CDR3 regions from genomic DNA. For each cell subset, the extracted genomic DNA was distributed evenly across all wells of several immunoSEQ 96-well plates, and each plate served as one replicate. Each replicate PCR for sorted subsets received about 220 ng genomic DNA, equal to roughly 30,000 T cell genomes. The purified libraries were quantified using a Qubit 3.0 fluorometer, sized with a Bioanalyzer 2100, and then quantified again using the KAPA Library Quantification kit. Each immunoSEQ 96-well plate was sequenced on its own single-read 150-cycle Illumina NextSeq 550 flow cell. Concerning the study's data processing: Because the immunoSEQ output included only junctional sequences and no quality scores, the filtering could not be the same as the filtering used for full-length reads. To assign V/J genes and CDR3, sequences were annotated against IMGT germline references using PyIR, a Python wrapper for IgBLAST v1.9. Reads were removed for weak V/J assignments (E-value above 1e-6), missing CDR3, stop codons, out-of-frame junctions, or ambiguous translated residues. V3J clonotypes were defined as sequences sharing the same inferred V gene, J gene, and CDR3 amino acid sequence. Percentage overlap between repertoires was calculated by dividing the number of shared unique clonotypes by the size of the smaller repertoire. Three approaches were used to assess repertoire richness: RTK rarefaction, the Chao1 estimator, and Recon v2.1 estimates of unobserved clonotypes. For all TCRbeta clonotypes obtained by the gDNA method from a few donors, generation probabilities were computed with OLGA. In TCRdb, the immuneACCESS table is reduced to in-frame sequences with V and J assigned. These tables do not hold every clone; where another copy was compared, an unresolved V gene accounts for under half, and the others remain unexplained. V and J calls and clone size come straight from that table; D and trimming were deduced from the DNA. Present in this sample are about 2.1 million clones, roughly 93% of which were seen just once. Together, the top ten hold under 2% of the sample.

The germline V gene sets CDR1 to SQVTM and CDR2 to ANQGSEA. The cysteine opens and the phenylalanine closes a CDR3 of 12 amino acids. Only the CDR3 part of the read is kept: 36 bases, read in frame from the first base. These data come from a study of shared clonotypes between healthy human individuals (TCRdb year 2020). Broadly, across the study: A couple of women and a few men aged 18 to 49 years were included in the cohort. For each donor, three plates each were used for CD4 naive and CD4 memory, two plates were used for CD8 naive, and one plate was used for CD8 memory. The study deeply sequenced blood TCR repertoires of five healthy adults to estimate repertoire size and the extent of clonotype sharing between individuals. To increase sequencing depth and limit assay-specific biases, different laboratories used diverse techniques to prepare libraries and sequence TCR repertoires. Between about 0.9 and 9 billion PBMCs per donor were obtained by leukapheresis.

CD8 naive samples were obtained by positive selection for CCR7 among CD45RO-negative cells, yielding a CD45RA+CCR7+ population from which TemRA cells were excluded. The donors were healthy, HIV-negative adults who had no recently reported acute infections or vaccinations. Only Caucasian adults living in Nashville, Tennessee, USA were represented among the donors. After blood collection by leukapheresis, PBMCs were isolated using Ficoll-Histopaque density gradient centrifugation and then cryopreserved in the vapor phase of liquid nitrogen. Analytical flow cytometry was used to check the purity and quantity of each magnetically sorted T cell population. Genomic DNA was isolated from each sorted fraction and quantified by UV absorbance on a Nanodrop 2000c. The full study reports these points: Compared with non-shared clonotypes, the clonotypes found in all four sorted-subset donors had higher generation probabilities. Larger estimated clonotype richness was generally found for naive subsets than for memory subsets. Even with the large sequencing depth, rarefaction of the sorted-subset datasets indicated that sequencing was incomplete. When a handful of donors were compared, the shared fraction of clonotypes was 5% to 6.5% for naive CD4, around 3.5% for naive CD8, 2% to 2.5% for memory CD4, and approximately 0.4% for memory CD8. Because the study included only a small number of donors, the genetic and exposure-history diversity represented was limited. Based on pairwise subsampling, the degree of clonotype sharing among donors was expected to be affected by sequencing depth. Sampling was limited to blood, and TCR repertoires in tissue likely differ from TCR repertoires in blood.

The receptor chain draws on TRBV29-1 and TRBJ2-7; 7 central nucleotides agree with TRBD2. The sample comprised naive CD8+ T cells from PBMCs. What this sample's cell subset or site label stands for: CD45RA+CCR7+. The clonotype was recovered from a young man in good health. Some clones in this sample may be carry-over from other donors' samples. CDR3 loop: CSGQAGAYEQYF. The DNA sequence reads TGCAGTGGTCAGGCGGGGGCCTACGAGCAGTACTTC.